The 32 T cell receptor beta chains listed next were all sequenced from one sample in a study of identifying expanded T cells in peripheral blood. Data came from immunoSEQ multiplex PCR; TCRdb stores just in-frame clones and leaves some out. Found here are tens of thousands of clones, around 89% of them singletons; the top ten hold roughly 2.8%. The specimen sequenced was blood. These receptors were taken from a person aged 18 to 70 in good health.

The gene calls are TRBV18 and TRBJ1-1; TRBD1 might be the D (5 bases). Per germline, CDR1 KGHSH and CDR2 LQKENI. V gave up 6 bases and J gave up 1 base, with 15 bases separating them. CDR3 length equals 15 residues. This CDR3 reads CASSPNRDANTEAFF. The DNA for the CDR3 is TGTGCCAGCTCGCCAAACCGGGACGCGAACACTGAAGCTTTCTTT.

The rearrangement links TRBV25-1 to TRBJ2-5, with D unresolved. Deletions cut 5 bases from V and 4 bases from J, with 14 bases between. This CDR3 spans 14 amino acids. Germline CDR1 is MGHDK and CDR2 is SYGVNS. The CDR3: CASSMAMPPETQYF. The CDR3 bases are TGTGCCAGCAGTATGGCGATGCCCCCAGAGACCCAGTACTTC.

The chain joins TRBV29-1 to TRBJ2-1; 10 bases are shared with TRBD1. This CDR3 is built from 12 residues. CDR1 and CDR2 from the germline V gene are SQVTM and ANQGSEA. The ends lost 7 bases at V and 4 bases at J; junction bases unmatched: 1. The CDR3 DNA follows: TGCAGCGGGGGACAGGGGTACAATGAGCAGTTCTTC. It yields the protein CSGGQGYNEQFF.

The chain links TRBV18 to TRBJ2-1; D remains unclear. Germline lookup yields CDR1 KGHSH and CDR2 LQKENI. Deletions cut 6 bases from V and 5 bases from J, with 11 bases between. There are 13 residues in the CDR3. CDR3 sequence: CASSPYGNNEQFF. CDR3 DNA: TGTGCCAGCTCCCCGTATGGGAACAATGAGCAGTTCTTC.

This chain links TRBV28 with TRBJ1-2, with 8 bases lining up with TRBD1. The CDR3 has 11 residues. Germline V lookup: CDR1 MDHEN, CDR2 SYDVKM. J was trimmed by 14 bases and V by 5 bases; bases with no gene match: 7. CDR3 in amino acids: CASSRQGWETF. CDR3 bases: TGTGCCAGCAGTCGACAGGGGTGGGAAACCTTC.

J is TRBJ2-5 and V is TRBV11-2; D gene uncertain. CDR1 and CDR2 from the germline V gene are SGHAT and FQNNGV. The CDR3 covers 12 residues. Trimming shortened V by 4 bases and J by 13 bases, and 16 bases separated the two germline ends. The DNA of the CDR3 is TGTGCCAGCAGCTCCCTGGTGTTGTCCCGGTACTTC. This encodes CASSSLVLSRYF.

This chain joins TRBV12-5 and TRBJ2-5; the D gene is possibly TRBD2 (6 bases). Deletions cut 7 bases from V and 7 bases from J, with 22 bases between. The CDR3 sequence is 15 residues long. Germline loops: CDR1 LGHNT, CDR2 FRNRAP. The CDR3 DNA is TGTGCTAGTGCTCTAGAGGGCGCCGGGGGTGGGACCCAGTACTTC. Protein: CASALEGAGGGTQYF. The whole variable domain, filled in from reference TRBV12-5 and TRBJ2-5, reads DARVTQTPRHKVTEMGQEVTMRCQPILGHNTVFWYRQTMMQGLELLAYFRNRAPLDDSGMPKDRFSAEMPDATLATLKIQPSEPRDSAVYFCASALEGAGGGTQYFGPGTRLLVL.

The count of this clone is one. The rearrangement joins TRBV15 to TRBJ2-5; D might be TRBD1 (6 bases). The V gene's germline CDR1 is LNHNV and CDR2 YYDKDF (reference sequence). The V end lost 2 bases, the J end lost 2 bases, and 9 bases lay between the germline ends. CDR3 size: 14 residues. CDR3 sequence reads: CATSRQGSQETQYF. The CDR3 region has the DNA TGTGCCACCAGCAGACAGGGGAGTCAAGAGACCCAGTACTTC.

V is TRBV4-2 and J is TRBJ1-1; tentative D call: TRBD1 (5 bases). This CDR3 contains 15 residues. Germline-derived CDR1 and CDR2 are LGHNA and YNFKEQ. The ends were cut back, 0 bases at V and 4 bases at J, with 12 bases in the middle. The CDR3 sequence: CASSQEPGLSTEAFF. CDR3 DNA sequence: TGTGCCAGCAGCCAAGAACCGGGACTGTCCACTGAAGCTTTCTTT.

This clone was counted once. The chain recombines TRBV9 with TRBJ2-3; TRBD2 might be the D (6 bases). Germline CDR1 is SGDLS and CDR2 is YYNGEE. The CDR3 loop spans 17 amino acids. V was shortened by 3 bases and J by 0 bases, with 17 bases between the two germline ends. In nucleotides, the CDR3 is TGTGCCAGCAGCGGGGGGGTCAGAAAAACTAGCACAGATACGCAGTATTTT. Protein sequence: CASSGGVRKTSTDTQYF.

CDR3 sequence (DNA): TGTGCCAGCAGCTTAGTGGGGGAGACCCAGTACTTC. Its protein product is CASSLVGETQYF. This chain joins TRBV7-6 and TRBJ2-5, with unresolved D. Germline values: CDR1 SGHVS, CDR2 FNYEAQ. This CDR3 comprises 12 residues. The V end was cut by 1 base, the J end by 5 bases, with 5 bases between.

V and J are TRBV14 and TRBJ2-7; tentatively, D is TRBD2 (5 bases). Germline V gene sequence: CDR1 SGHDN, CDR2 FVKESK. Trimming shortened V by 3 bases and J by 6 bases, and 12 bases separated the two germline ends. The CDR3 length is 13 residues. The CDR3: CASSHNVRGEQYF. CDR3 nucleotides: TGTGCCAGCAGCCACAACGTTCGGGGCGAGCAGTACTTC.

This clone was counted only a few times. DNA for the CDR3: TGTGCCAGTACCTACGCTGGATGGAGAGGGGATGGCTACACCTTC. Protein product: CASTYAGWRGDGYTF. The genes are TRBV19 and TRBJ1-2; D is possibly TRBD1 (5 bases). The length of the CDR3 is 15 residues. The germline V gene has CDR1 LNHDA and CDR2 SQIVND (reference sequence). V was clipped by 7 bases and J by 6 bases, with 21 bases between them.

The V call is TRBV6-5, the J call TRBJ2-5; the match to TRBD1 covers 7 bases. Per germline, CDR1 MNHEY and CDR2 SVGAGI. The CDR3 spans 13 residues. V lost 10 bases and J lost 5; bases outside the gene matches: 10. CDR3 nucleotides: TGTGCCACCCAACAGGGGCTACAGGAGACCCAGTACTTC. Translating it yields CATQQGLQETQYF.

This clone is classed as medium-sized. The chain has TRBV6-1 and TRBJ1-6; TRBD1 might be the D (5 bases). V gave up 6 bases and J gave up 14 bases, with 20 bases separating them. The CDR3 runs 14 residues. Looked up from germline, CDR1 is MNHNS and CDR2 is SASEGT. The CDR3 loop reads CASSSGPYNSALHF. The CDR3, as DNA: TGTGCCAGCAGCTCGGGACCATATAATTCGGCCCTCCACTTT.

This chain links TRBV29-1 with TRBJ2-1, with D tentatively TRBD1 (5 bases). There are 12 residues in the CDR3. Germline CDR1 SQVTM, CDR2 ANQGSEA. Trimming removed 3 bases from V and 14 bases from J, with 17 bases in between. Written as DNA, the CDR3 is TGCAGCGTTGACCTTTTTCAGGGAAAAAAGTTCTTC. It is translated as CSVDLFQGKKFF.

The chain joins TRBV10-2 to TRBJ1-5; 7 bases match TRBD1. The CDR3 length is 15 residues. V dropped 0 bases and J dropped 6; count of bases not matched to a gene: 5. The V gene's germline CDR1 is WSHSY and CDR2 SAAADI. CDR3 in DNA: TGCGCCAGCAGTGAGTCGGGGCACAGGGGTCAGCCCCAGCATTTT. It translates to CASSESGHRGQPQHF.

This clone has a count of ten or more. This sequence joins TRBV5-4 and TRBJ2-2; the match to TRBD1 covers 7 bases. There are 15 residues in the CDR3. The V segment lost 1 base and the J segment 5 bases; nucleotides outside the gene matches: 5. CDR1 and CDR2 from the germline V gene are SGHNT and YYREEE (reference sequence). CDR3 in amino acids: CASSLKGAWTGELFF. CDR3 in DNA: TGTGCCAGCAGCTTGAAGGGGGCGTGGACCGGGGAGCTGTTTTTT.

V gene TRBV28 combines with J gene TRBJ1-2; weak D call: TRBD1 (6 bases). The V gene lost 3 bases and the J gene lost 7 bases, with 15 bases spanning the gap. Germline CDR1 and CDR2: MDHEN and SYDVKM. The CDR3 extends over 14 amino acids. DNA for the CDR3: TGTGCCAGCAGTTTCGTAGGGGGGCAGGTTGGCTACACCTTC. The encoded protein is CASSFVGGQVGYTF.

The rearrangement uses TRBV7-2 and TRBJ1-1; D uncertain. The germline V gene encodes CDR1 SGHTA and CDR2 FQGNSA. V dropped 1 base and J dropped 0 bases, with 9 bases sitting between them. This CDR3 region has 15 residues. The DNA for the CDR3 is TGTGCCAGCAGCTTAGTCGTCACTTTGAACACTGAAGCTTTCTTT. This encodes CASSLVVTLNTEAFF.

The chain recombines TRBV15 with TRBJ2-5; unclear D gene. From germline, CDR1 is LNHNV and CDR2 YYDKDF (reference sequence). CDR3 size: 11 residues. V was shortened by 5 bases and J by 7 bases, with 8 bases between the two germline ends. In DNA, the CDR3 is TGTGCCACCAGCCGCTTGGGGACCCAGTACTTC. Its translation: CATSRLGTQYF.

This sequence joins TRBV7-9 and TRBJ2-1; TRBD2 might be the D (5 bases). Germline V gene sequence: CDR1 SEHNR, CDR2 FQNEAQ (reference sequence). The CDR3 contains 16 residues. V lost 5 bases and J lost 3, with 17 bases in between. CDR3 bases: TGTGCCAGCAGCCCGCACGGGGTGGGATTCTACAATGAGCAGTTCTTC. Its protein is CASSPHGVGFYNEQFF.

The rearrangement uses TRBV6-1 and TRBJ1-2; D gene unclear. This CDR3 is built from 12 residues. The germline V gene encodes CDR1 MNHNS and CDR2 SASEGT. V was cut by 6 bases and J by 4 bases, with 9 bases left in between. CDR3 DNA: TGTGCCAGCAGCGCCCGTAGCTATGGCTACACCTTC. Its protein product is CASSARSYGYTF.

CDR3 sequence reads: CASSVGTSGYEQYF. CDR3 DNA sequence: TGTGCCAGCAGCGTAGGAACTAGCGGCTACGAGCAGTACTTC. The chain joins TRBV9 to TRBJ2-5; TRBD2 matches at 8 bases. Gene TRBJ2-7 matches the end of the DNA better, so the J call may be wrong. Germline V gene data show CDR1 as SGDLS and CDR2 as YYNGEE. This CDR3 has 14 amino acids.

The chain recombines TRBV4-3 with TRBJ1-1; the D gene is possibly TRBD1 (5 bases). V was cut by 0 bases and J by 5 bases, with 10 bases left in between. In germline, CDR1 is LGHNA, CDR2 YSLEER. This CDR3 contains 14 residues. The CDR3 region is CASSQDGGTTEAFF. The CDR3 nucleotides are TGCGCCAGCAGCCAAGATGGGGGGACGACTGAAGCTTTCTTT.

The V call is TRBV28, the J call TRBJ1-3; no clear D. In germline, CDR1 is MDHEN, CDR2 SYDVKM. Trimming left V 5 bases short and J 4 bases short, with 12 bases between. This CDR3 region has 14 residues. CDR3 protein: CASSPPPAGNTIYF. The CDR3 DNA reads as TGTGCCAGCAGTCCGCCCCCCGCGGGAAACACCATATATTTT.

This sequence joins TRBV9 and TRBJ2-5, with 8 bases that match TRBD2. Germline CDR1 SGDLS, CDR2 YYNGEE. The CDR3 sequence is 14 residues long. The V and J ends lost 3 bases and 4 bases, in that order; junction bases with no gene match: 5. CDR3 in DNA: TGTGCCAGCAGCGATCTAGCGGGTGGAGAGACCCAGTACTTC. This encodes CASSDLAGGETQYF.

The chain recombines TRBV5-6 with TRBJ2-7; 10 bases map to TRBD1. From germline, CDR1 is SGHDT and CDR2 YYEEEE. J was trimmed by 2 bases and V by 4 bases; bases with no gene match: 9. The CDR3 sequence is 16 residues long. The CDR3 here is CASSPTTGGVAYEQYF. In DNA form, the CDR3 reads TGTGCCAGCAGCCCTACGACAGGGGGCGTCGCCTACGAGCAGTACTTC.

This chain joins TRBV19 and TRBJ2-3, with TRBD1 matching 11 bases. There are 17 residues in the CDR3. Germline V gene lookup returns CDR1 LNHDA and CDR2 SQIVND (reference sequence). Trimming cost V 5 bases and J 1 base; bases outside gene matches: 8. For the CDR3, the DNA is TGTGCCAGTAGTCCTGGACAGGGGGCGGCTGGCACAGATACGCAGTATTTT. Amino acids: CASSPGQGAAGTDTQYF. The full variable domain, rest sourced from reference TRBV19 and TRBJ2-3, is DGGITQSPKYLFRKEGQNVTLSCEQNLNHDAMYWYRQDPGQGLRLIYYSQIVNDFQKGDIAEGYSVSREKKESFPLTVTSAQKNPTAFYLCASSPGQGAAGTDTQYFGPGTRLTVL.

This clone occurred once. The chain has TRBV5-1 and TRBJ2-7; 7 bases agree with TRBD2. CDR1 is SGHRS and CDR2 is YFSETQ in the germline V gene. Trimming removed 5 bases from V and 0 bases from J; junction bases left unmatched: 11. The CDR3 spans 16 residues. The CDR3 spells CASRPWGGMGSYEQYF. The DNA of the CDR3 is TGCGCCAGCAGACCTTGGGGGGGTATGGGCTCCTACGAGCAGTACTTC.

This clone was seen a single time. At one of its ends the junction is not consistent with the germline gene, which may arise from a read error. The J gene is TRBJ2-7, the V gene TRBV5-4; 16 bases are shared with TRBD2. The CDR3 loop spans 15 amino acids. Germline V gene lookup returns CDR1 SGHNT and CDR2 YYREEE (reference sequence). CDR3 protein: CASSQVAGLAGGRDF. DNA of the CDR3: TGTGCCAGCAGCCAAGTGGCGGGACTAGCGGGAGGGAGGGACTTC.

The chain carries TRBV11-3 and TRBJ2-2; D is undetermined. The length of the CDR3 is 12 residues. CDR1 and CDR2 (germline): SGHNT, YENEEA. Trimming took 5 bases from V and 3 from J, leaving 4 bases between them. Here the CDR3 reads CASSPHTGELFF. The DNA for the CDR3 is TGTGCCAGCAGCCCCCACACCGGGGAGCTGTTTTTT.